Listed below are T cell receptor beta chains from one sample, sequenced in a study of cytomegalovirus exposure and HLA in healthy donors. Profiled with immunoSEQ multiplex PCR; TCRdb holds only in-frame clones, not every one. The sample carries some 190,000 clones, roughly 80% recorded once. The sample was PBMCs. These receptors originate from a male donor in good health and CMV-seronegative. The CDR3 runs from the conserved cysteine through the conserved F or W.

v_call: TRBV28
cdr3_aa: CASNKGLANREQFF

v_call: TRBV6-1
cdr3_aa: CASTPRSPYEQYF

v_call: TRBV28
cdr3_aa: CASSFPTRDTQYF

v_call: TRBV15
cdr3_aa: CATSPQGGADNQPQHF

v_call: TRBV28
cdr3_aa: CASSSPGGENGQPQHF

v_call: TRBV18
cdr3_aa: CASSSGQDNEKLFF

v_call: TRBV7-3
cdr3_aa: CASSLSMTGGLQMHEQFF

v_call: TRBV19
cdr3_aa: CASSRDRTNTEAFF

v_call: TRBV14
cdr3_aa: CASSLSSYEQYF

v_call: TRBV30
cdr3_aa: CAWTSGTAAVGYTF

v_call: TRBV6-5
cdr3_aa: CASKRAGGYNEQFF

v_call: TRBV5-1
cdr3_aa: CASSLDGLAGPQHF

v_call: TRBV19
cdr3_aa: CASSGPGQGNYEQYF

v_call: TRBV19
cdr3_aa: CASSPRQGAGNTIYF

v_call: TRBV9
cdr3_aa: CASSVAARGAYEQYF

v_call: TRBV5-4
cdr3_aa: CASSYPGTGSYEQYF

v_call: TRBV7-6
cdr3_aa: CASSFLEGGAITGELFF

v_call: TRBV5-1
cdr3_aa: CASSARQVYTGELFF

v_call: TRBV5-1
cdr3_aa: CASSVRGVSYNEQFF

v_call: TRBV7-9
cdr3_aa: CASSFAAGTVAYEQYF

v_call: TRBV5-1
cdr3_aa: CASSLGGSLNYGYTF

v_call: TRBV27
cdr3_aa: CASSSSGKTPGLHPYEQYF

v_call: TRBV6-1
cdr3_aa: CASSEPPGQGITPLHF

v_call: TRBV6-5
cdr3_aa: CASRRGVRETQHF

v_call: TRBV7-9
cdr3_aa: CASSLYAPVNNEKLFF

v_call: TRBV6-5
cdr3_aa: CASSYSTSGPTEAFF

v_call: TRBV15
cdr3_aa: CATSRDRTSTDTQYF

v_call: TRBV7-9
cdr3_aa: CASSLPGQGAREQYF

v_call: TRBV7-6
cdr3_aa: CASSLNQGVAYEQYF

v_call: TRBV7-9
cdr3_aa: CASSSQGYEQFF

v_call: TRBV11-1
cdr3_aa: CASSVRRASGANVLTF

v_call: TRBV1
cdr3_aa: CTSIPGQGGEKLFF

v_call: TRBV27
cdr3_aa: CASSKQQGTNTGELFF

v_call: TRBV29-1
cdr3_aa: CSVEGASGRTTDTQYF